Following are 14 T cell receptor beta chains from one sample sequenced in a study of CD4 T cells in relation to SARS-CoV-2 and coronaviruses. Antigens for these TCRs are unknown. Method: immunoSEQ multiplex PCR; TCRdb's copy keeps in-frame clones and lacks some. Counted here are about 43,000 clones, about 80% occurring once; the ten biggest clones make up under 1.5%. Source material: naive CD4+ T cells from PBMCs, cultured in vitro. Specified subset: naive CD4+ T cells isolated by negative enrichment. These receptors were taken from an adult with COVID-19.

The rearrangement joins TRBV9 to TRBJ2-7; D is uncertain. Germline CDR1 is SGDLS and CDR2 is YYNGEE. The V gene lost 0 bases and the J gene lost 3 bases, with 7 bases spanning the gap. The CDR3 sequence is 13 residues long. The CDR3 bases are TGTGCCAGCAGCGTAGGTGGGGTCTACGAGCAGTACTTC. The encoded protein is CASSVGGVYEQYF.

CDR3 residues: CASSVDGQGYTGELFF. Here the CDR3 DNA reads TGTGCCAGCAGCGTAGACGGACAGGGTTATACCGGGGAGCTGTTTTTT. This chain joins TRBV9 and TRBJ2-2, with 8 bases lining up with TRBD1. CDR3 length: 16 residues. Germline V lookup: CDR1 SGDLS, CDR2 YYNGEE. V shed 0 bases and J 5 bases; nucleotides not matched to a gene: 6.

The CDR3 DNA sequence: TGTGCCAGCAGCCAAGATTTTGTAGGACCGGAAACTGAAGCTTTCTTT. It translates to CASSQDFVGPETEAFF. The gene calls are TRBV14 and TRBJ1-1, with D hard to call. Germline V CDR1 and CDR2: SGHDN, FVKESK. The CDR3 spans 16 residues. V dropped 0 bases and J dropped 5 bases, with 16 bases sitting between them.

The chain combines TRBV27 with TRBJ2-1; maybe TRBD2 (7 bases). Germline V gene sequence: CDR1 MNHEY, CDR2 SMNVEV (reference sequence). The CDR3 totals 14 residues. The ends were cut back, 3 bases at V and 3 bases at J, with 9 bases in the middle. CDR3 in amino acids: CASSLRGRYNEQFF. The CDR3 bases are TGTGCCAGCAGTTTGCGGGGGCGCTACAATGAGCAGTTCTTC.

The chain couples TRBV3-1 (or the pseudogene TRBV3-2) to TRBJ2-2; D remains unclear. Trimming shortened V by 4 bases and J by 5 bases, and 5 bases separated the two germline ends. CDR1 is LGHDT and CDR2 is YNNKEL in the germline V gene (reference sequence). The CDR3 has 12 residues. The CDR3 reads CASSLSTGELFF. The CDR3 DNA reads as TGTGCCAGCAGCCTCAGTACCGGGGAGCTGTTTTTT.

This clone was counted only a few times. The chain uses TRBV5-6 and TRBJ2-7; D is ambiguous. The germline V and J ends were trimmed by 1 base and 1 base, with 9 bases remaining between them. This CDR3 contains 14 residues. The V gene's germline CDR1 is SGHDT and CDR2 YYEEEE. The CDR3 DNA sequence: TGTGCCAGCAGCTTGTTTGAAAGGTCCTACGAGCAGTACTTC. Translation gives CASSLFERSYEQYF.

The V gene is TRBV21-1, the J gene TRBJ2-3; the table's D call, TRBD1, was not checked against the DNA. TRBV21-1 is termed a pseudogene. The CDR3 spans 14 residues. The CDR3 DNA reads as TGTGCCAGCAGCAAGAGACAGGAGGTAAATACGCAGTATTTT. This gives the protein CASSKRQEVNTQYF.

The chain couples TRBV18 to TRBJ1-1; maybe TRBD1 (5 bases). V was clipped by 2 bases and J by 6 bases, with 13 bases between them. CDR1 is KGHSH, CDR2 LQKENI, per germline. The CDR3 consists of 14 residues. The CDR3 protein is CASSPAQGDPEAFF. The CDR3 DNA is TGTGCCAGCTCACCAGCCCAAGGGGACCCTGAAGCTTTCTTT.

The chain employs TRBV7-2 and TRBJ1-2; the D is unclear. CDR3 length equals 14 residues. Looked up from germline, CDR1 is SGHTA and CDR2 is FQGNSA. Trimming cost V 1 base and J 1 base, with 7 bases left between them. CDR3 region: CASSLDLGNYGYTF. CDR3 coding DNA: TGTGCCAGCAGCTTAGATCTCGGTAACTATGGCTACACCTTC.

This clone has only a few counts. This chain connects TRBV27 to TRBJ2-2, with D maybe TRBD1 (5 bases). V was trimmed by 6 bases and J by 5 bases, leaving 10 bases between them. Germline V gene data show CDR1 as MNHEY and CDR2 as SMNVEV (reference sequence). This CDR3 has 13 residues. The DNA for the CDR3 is TGTGCCAGCAGAAAGACAGCAACCGGGGAGCTGTTTTTT. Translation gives CASRKTATGELFF.

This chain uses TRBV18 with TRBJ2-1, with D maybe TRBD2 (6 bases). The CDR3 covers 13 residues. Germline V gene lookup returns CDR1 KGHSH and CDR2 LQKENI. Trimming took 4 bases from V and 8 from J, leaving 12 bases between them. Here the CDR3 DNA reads TGTGCCAGCTCACGGACTATGGGCGATGAGCAGTTCTTC. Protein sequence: CASSRTMGDEQFF.

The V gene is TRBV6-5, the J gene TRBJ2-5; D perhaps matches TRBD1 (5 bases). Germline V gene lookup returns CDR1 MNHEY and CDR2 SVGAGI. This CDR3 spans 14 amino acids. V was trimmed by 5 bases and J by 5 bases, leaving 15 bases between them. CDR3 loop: CASSLGALRETQYF. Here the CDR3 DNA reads TGTGCCAGCAGTCTTGGGGCGTTGCGGGAGACCCAGTACTTC.

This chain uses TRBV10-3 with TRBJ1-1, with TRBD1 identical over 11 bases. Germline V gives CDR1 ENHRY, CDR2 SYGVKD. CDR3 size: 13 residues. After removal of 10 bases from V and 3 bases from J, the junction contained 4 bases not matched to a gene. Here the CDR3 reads CASGQGAYTEAFF. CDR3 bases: TGTGCCAGCGGACAGGGGGCTTACACTGAAGCTTTCTTT.

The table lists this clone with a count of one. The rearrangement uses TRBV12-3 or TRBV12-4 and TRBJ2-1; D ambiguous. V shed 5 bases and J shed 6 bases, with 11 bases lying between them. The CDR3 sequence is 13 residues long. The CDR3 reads CASSPPPRNEQFF. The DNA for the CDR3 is TGTGCCAGCAGTCCCCCCCCGCGCAATGAGCAGTTCTTC.